The 14 T cell receptor beta chains presented below share a single source sample, sequenced in a study of blood T cell repertoires in COVID-19. Some clones are missing from TCRdb's copy, which holds only in-frame ones; the method was immunoSEQ multiplex PCR. The repertoire includes some 260,000 clones, approximately 88% of them detected once, and roughly a tenth sits in the top ten. The specimen was peripheral blood. The source is a woman in her sixties or seventies with COVID-19, enrolled during active disease.

The rearrangement links TRBV28 to TRBJ2-7; 8 nucleotides agree with TRBD1. CDR1 is MDHEN and CDR2 is SYDVKM in the germline V gene. J gave up 2 bases and V 5 bases, and 5 bases lay outside the gene matches. The CDR3 has 14 residues. For the CDR3, the DNA is TGTGCCAGCAGTATCCCGGGACAGGCCTACGAGCAGTACTTC. Amino acid sequence: CASSIPGQAYEQYF.

The V and J genes are TRBV6-1 and TRBJ1-1; tentatively, D is TRBD1 (6 bases). The CDR3 length is 16 residues. CDR1 is MNHNS and CDR2 is SASEGT in the germline V gene. V was pared by 3 bases and J by 6 bases, with 20 bases between. CDR3 DNA: TGTGCCAGCAGTGAGGACAACAGGGATCGGGTTTCTGAAGCTTTCTTT. Translated: CASSEDNRDRVSEAFF.

The chain joins TRBV28 to TRBJ2-2; the match to TRBD2 covers 10 bases. Trimming cost V 3 bases and J 5 bases; bases outside gene matches: 3. There are 15 residues in the CDR3. Germline V gives CDR1 MDHEN, CDR2 SYDVKM. CDR3 protein: CASSLGLASTGELFF. The CDR3 nucleotides are TGTGCCAGCAGTTTGGGACTAGCGTCGACCGGGGAGCTGTTTTTT.

This clone was counted only a few times. The rearrangement uses TRBV28 and TRBJ2-5; 8 nucleotides match TRBD2. Germline lookup yields CDR1 MDHEN and CDR2 SYDVKM. CDR3 length: 15 residues. The J segment lost 2 bases and the V segment lost 6 bases, leaving 8 bases of the junction unmatched. The CDR3 region is CASSLGTSRQETQYF. CDR3 DNA sequence: TGTGCCAGCAGCCTTGGGACTAGTAGGCAAGAGACCCAGTACTTC.

The chain couples TRBV5-1 to TRBJ1-2, with 8 bases fitting TRBD1. The length of the CDR3 is 14 residues. V lost 4 bases and J lost 8; bases outside the gene matches: 10. Per the germline V gene, CDR1 is SGHRS and CDR2 is YFSETQ. In nucleotides, the CDR3 is TGCGCCAGCAGCCCAGGGGGCGAGGGTTTGGGCTACACCTTC. Encoded protein: CASSPGGEGLGYTF.

This clone was observed a few times. The rearrangement links TRBV7-3 to TRBJ1-1; D unclear. Germline V gene data show CDR1 as SGHTA and CDR2 as FQGTGA. This CDR3 has 14 amino acids. V gave up 5 bases and J gave up 1 base, with 11 bases separating them. The CDR3 DNA sequence: TGTGCCAGCAGCGTACTTAATAAGAACACTGAAGCTTTCTTT. This translates into CASSVLNKNTEAFF.

The rearrangement joins TRBV5-6 to TRBJ1-5; 8 bases are shared with TRBD1. Germline-derived CDR1 and CDR2 are SGHDT and YYEEEE. Trimming took 3 bases from V and 6 from J; bases not matched to a gene: 5. This CDR3 region has 14 residues. The CDR3 region is CASSSGQGSQPQHF. CDR3 nucleotides: TGTGCCAGCAGCTCTGGACAGGGTAGTCAGCCCCAGCATTTT.

The rearrangement uses TRBV9 and TRBJ2-7, with TRBD2 matching over 8 bases. With V trimmed by 0 bases and J by 6 bases, 5 bases remained unmatched. This CDR3 comprises 14 residues. CDR1 and CDR2 (germline): SGDLS, YYNGEE. CDR3 residues: CASSVGAGAPEQYF. As DNA, the CDR3 is TGTGCCAGCAGCGTAGGAGCGGGAGCCCCCGAGCAGTACTTC.

In this sample, this clone turned up a few times. The CDR3 nucleotides read TGTGCCAGCAGTTTATTGGAGGGAGAGTTCTCCTACGAGCAGTACTTC. Translation gives CASSLLEGEFSYEQYF. The chain is built from TRBV28 and TRBJ2-7; perhaps TRBD2 as D (6 bases). CDR3 size: 16 residues. Deletions cut 1 base from V and 0 bases from J, with 13 bases between. Germline CDR1 and CDR2: MDHEN and SYDVKM.

This clone has just a few counts. V is TRBV6-5 and J is TRBJ1-3; D may be TRBD1 (6 bases). The germline V and J ends were trimmed by 7 bases and 9 bases, with 19 bases remaining between them. This CDR3 region has 14 residues. Germline-derived CDR1 and CDR2 are MNHEY and SVGAGI. Here the CDR3 reads CASNARGSEGTIYF. The CDR3 coding sequence is TGTGCCAGCAACGCGAGGGGGTCGGAAGGCACCATATATTTT.

The rearrangement uses TRBV7-3 and TRBJ1-1; the D gene is possibly TRBD1 (5 bases). The CDR3 covers 15 residues. The germline gives CDR1 SGHTA, CDR2 FQGTGA. The germline V and J ends were trimmed by 2 bases and 3 bases, with 13 bases remaining between them. This chain's CDR3 is CASSLSQGGDTEAFF. For the CDR3, the DNA is TGTGCCAGCAGCTTATCCCAGGGTGGGGACACTGAAGCTTTCTTT.

A word on this clone: The identical CDR3 is also encoded by other nucleotide sequences in the sample. The chain links TRBV7-3 to TRBJ2-5; perhaps TRBD2 as D (6 bases). The CDR3 has 14 residues. With 1 base removed from V and 3 bases from J, the gap between germline ends came to 9 bases. CDR1 and CDR2 from the germline V gene are SGHTA and FQGTGA. The CDR3 spells CASSLNGGEETQYF. The CDR3, as DNA: TGTGCCAGCAGCTTAAACGGAGGGGAAGAGACCCAGTACTTC.

The V gene is TRBV11-3, the J gene TRBJ2-2; no firm D call. V lost 3 bases, J lost 3 bases, and 8 bases lay in between. The CDR3 consists of 14 residues. Per the germline V gene, CDR1 is SGHNT and CDR2 is YENEEA. The CDR3 nucleotides read TGTGCCAGCAGCTTCGGGTGGGACACCGGGGAGCTGTTTTTT. Translated: CASSFGWDTGELFF.

This clone was observed once. The gene calls are TRBV30 and TRBJ2-4; D gene ambiguous. V lost 4 bases, J lost 0 bases, and 10 bases lay in between. CDR3 length: 14 amino acids. Looked up from germline, CDR1 is GTSNPN and CDR2 is SVGIG (reference sequence). The CDR3, as DNA: TGTGCCTGGAACCCTGGAGTAGCCAAAAACATTCAGTACTTC. Translated, it gives CAWNPGVAKNIQYF.